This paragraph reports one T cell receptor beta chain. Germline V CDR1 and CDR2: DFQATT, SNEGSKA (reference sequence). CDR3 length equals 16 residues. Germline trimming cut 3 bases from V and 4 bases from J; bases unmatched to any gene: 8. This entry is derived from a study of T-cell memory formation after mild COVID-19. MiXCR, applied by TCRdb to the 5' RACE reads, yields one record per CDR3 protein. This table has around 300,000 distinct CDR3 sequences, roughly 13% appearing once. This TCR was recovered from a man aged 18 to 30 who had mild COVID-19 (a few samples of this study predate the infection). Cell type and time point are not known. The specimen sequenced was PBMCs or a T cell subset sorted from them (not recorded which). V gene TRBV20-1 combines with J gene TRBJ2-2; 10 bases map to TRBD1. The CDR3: CSASRRQGARTGELFF. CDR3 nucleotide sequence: TGCAGTGCTAGTCGGAGACAGGGGGCGCGCACCGGGGAGCTGTTTTTT.